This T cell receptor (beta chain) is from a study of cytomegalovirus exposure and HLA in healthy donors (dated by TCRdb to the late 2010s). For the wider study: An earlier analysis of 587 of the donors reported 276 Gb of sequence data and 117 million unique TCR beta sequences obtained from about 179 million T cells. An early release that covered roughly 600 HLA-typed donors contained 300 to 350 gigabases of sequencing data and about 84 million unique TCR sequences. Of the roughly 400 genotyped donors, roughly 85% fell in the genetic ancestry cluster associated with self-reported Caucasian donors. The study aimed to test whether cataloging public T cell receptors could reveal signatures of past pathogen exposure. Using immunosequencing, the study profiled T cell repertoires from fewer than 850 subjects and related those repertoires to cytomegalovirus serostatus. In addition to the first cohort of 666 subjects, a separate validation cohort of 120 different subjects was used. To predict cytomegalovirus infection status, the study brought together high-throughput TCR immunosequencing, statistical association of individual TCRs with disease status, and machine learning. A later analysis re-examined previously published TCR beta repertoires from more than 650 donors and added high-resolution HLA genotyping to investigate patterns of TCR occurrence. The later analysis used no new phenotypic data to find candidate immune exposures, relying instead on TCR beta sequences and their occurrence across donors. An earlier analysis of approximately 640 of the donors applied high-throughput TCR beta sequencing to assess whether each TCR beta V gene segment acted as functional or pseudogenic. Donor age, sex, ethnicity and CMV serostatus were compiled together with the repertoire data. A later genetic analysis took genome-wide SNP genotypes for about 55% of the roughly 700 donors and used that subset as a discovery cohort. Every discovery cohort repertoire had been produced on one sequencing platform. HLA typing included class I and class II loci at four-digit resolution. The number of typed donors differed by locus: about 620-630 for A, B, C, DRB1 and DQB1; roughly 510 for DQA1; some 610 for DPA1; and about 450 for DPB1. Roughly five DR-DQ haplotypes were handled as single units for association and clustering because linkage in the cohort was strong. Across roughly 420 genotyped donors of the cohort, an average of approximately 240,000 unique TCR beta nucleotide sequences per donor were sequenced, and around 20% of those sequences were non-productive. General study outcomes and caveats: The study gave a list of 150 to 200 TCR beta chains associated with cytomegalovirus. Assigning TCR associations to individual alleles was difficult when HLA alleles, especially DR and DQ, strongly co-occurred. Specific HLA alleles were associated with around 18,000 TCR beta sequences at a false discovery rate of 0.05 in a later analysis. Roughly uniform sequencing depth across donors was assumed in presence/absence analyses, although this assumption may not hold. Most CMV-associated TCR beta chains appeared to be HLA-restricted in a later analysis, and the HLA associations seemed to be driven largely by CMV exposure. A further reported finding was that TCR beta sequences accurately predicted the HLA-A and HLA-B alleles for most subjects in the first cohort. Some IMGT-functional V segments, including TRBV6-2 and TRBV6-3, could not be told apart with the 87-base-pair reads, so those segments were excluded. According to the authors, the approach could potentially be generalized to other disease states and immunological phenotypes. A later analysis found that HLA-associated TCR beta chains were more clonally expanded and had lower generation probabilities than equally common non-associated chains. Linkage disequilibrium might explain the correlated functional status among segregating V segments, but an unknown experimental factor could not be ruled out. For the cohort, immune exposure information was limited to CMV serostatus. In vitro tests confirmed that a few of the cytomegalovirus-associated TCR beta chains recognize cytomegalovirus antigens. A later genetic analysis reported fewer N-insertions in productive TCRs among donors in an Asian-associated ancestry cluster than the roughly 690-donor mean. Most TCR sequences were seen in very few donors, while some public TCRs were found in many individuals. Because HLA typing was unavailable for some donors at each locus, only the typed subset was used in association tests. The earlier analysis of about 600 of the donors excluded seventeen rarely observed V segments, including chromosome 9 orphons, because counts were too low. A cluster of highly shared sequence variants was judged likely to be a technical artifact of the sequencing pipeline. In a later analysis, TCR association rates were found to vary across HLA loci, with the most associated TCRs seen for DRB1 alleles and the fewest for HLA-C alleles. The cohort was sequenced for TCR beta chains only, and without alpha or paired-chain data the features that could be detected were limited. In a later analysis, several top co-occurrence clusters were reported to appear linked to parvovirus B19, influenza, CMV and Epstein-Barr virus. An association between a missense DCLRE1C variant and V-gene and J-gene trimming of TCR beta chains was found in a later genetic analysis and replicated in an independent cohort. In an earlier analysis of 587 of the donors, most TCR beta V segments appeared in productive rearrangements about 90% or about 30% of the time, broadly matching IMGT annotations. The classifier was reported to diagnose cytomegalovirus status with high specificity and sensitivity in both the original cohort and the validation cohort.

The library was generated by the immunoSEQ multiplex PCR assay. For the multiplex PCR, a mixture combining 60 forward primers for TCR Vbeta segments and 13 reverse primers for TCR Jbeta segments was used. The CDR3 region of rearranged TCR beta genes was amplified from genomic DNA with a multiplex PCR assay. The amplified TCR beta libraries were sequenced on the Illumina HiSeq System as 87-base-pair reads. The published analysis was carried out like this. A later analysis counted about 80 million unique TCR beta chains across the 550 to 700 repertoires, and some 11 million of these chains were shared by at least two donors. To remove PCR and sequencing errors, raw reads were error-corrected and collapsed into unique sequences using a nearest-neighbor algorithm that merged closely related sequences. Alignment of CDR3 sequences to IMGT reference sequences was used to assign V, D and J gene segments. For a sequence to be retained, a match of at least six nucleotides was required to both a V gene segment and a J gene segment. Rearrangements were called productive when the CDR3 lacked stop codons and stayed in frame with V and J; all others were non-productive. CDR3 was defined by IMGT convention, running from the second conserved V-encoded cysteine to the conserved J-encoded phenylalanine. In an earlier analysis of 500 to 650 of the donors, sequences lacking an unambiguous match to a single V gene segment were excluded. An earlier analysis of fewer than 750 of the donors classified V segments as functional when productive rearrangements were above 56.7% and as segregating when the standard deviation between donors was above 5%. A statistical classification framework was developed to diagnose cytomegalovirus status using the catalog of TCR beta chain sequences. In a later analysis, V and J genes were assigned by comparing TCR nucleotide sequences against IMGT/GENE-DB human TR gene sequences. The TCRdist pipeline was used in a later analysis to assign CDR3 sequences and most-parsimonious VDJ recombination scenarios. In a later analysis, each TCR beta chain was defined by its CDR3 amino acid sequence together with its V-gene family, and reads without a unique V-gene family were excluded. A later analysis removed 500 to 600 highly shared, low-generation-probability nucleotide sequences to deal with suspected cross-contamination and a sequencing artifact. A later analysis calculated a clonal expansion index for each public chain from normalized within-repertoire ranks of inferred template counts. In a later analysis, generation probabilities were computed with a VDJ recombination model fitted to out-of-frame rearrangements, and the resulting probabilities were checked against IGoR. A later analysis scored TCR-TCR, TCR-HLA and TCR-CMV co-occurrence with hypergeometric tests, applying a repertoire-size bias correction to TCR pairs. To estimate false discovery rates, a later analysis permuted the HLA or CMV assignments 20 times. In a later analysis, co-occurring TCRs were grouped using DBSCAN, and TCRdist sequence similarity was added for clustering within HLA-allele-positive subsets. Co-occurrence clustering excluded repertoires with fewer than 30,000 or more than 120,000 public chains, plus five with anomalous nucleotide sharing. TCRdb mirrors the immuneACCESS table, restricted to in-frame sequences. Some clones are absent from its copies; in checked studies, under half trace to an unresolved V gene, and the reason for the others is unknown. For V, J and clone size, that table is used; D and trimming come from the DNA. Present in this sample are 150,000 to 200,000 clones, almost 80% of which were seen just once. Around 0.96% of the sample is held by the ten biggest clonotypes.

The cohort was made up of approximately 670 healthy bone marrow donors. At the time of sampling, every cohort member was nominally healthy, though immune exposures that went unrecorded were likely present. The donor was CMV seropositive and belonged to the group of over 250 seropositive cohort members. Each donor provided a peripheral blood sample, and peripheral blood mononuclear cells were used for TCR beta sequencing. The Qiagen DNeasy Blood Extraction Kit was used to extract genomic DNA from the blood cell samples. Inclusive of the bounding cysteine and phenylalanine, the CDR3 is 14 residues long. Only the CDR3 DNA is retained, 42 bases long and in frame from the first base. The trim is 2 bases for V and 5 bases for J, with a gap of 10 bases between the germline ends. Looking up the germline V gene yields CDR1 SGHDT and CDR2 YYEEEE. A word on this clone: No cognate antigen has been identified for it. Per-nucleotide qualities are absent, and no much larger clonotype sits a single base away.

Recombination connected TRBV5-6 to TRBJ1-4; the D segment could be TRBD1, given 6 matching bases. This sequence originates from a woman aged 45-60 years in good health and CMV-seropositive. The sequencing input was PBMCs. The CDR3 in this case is CASSFRGRNEKLFF. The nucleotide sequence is TGTGCCAGCAGCTTCAGGGGACGAAATGAAAAACTGTTTTTT.